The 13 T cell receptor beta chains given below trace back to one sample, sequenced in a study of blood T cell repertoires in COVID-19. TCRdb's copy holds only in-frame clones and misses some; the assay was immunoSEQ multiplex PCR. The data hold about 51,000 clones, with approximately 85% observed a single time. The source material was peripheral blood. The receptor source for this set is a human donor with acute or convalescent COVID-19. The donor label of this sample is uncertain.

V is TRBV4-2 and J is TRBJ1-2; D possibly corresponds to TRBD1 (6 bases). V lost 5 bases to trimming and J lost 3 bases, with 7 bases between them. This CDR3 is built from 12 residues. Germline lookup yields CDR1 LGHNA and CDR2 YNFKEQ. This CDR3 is CASSEGDYGYTF. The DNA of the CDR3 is TGTGCCAGCAGCGAGGGGGACTATGGCTACACCTTC.

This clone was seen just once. The CDR3 is CASSLGQGDGYTF. The CDR3 DNA sequence: TGTGCCAGCAGTTTAGGACAGGGGGATGGCTACACCTTC. The chain has TRBV28 and TRBJ1-2; 10 nucleotides match TRBD1. The CDR3 extends over 13 amino acids. The germline CDR1 and CDR2 sequences are MDHEN and SYDVKM. V trimming: 2 bases; J trimming: 6 bases; junction bases outside the gene matches: 0.

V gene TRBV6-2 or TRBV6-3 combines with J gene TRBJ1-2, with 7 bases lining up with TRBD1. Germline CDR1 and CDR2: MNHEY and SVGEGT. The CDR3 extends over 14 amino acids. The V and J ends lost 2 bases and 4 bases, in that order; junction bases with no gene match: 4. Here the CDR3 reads CASSYRGRLYGYTF. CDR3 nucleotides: TGTGCCAGCAGTTACAGGGGGCGCCTCTATGGCTACACCTTC.

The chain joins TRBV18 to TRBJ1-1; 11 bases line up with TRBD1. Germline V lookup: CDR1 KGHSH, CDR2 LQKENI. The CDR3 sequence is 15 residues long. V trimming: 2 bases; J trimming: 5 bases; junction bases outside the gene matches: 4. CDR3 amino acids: CASSPSGTGGTEAFF. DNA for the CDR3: TGTGCCAGCTCACCATCCGGGACAGGGGGTACTGAAGCTTTCTTT.

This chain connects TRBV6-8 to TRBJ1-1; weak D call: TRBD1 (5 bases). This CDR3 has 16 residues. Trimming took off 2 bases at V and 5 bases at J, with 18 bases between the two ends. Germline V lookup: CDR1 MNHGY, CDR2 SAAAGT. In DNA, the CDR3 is TGTGCCAGCAGTTACCCTCCCCCCAGGGCAGGGACTGAAGCTTTCTTT. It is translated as CASSYPPPRAGTEAFF.

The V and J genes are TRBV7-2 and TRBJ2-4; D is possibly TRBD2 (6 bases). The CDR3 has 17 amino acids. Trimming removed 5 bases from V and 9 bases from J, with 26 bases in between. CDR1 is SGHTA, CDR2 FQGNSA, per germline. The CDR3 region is CASSPGGDGSGRGIQYF. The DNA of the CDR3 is TGTGCCAGCAGCCCCGGCGGGGACGGGAGCGGTAGAGGCATTCAGTACTTC.

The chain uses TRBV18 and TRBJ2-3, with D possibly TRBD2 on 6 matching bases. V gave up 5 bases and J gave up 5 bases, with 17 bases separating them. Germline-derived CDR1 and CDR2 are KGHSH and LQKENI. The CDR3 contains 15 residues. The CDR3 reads CASSDRGTAQDTQYF. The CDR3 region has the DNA TGTGCCAGCTCAGATCGAGGGACTGCTCAAGATACGCAGTATTTT.

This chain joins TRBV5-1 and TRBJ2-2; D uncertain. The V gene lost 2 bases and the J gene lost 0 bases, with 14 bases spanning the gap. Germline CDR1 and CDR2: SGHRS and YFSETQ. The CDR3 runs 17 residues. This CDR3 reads CASSFSVVRTNTGELFF. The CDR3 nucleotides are TGCGCCAGCAGCTTCTCCGTAGTCCGAACGAACACCGGGGAGCTGTTTTTT.

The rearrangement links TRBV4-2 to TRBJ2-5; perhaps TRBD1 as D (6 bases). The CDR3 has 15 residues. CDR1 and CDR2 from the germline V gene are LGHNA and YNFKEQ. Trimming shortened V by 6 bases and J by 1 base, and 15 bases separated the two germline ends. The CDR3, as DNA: TGTGCCAGCAGTCGAGCCAGGGGTGCCCAAGAGACCCAGTACTTC. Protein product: CASSRARGAQETQYF.

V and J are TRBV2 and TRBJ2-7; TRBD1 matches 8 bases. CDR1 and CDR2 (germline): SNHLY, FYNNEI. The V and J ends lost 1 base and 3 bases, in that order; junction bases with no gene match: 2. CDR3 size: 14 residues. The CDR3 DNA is TGTGCCAGCAGTGAAGGCGGACAGGGCTACGAGCAGTACTTC. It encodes CASSEGGQGYEQYF.

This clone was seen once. CDR3 DNA: TGCGCCAGCAGGCAGGATTGGAGCACAGATACGCAGTATTTT. Its translation: CASRQDWSTDTQYF. The rearrangement uses TRBV4-3 and TRBJ2-3, with unresolved D. Germline CDR1 and CDR2: LGHNA and YSLEER. The germline V and J ends were trimmed by 6 bases and 0 bases, with 10 bases remaining between them. This CDR3 spans 14 amino acids.

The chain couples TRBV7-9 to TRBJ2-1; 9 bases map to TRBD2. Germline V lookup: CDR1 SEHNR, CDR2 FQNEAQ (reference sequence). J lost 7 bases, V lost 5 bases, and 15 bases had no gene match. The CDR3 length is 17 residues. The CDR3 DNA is TGTGCCAGCAGCCCTAGCTATTTTAGCGGGAGTTTTAATGAGCAGTTCTTC. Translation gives CASSPSYFSGSFNEQFF.

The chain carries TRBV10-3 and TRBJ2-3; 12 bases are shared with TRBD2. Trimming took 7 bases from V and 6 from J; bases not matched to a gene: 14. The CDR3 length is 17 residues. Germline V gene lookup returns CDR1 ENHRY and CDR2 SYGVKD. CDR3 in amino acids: CAITLSRTSGGKDTQYF. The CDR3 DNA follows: TGTGCCATCACCCTGAGTCGTACTAGCGGGGGGAAGGATACGCAGTATTTT.